These 5 T cell receptor beta chains originate from one sample sequenced in a study of identical twins. MiXCR, applied by TCRdb to the 5' RACE reads, yields one record per CDR3 protein. Among under 300,000 distinct CDR3 sequences listed, over 9.5% were seen once. The same sample was also used in a study of yellow fever vaccine responses in identical twins.

Sequencing was carried out using memory (CD45RO+) T cells sorted from blood. The receptor set was obtained from a woman younger than 30 in good health.

The V call is TRBV27, the J call TRBJ2-5; TRBD2 might be the D (6 bases). The CDR3 runs to 15 residues. V shed 5 bases and J shed 4 bases, with 17 bases lying between them. Germline V gives CDR1 MNHEY, CDR2 SMNVEV (reference sequence). CDR3 nucleotide sequence: TGTGCCAGCAGTCGGCAGGACCTGGGGGGAGAGACCCAGTACTTC. Translation: CASSRQDLGGETQYF.

This chain connects TRBV20-1 to TRBJ2-7; D gene ambiguous. CDR1 DFQATT and CDR2 SNEGSKA come from the germline V gene (reference sequence). V was shortened by 6 bases and J by 3 bases, with 12 bases between the two germline ends. The CDR3 sequence is 12 residues long. This chain's CDR3 is CSARDSLYEQYF. The CDR3 DNA reads as TGCAGTGCCCGCGACTCCCTCTACGAGCAGTACTTC.

This clonotype was observed a few times. The V gene is TRBV6-1, the J gene TRBJ2-1; D is perhaps TRBD1 (5 bases). CDR1 MNHNS and CDR2 SASEGT come from the germline V gene. The CDR3 runs to 15 residues. Trimming shortened V by 1 base and J by 1 base, and 8 bases separated the two germline ends. The CDR3 loop is CASSEGQQSYNEQFF. CDR3 DNA sequence: TGTGCCAGCAGTGAAGGACAGCAATCCTACAATGAGCAGTTCTTC.

Only a few counts were recorded for this clonotype. The V and J genes are TRBV19 and TRBJ2-7; the D gene is possibly TRBD1 (6 bases). The V end was cut by 7 bases, the J end by 5 bases, with 12 bases between. Germline CDR1 reads LNHDA; CDR2 reads SQIVND (reference sequence). The CDR3 is 12 residues long. The CDR3 is CASIHRAHEQYF. The CDR3 DNA reads TGTGCCAGTATACACAGGGCCCACGAGCAGTACTTC.

The genes are TRBV6-1 and TRBJ2-3; 14 bases are a match to TRBD2. This CDR3 is 15 amino acids long. The germline V gene has CDR1 MNHNS and CDR2 SASEGT. Trimming cost V 6 bases and J 6 bases; bases outside gene matches: 5. The CDR3 region is CASRRLAGGLDTQYF. CDR3 sequence (DNA): TGTGCCAGCAGAAGACTAGCGGGGGGGCTTGATACGCAGTATTTT.